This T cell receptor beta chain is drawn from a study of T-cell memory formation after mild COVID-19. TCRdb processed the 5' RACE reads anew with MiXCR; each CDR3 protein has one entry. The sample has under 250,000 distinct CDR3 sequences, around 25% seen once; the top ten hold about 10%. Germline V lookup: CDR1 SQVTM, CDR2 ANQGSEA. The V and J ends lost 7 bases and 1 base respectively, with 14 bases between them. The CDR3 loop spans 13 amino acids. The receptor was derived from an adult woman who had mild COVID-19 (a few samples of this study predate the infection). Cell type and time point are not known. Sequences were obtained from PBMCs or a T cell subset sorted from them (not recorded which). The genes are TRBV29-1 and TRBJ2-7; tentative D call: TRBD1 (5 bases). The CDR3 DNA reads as TGCAGCGGGGTGACAGCCCTGTCCTACGAGCAGTACTTC. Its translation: CSGVTALSYEQYF.